One sample yielded the 15 T cell receptor beta chains listed below, sequenced in a study of shared clonotypes between healthy human individuals. Sequencing was performed with immunoSEQ multiplex PCR; in TCRdb, only in-frame clones are kept and a portion is missing. The profile shows over 2 million clones, approximately 90% of them singletons. Material for sequencing was naive CD4+ T cells from PBMCs. The subset: CD45RA+ positively selected. The receptors were gathered from a young man in good health. Some clones in this sample may be carry-over from other donors' samples.

The chain joins TRBV30 to TRBJ1-5; D ambiguous. The germline CDR1 and CDR2 sequences are GTSNPN and SVGIG (reference sequence). The germline V and J ends were trimmed by 2 bases and 6 bases, with 8 bases remaining between them. CDR3 length: 12 residues. The CDR3 reads CAWSTTGQPQHF. The CDR3 DNA sequence: TGTGCCTGGAGTACAACGGGTCAGCCCCAGCATTTT. Supplemented by reference TRBV30 and TRBJ1-5, the full variable domain reads SQTIHQWPATLVQPVGSPLSLECTVEGTSNPNLYWYRQAAGRGLQLLFYSVGIGQISSEVPQNLSASRPQDRQFILSSKKLLLSDSGFYLCAWSTTGQPQHFGDGTRLSIL.

To note about this clone: In the same sample, other DNA sequences code for this CDR3. The DNA for the CDR3 is TGTGCCTGGAGTCGCGACAGCTATGGCTACACCTTC. It is translated as CAWSRDSYGYTF. The chain recombines TRBV30 with TRBJ1-2; a possible D gene is TRBD1 (5 bases). This CDR3 contains 12 residues. The V gene lost 2 bases and the J gene lost 4 bases, with 8 bases spanning the gap. Germline V gives CDR1 GTSNPN, CDR2 SVGIG (reference sequence).

The rearrangement uses TRBV7-3 and TRBJ2-1, with 13 bases identical to TRBD2. The CDR3 extends over 17 amino acids. CDR1 SGHTA and CDR2 FQGTGA come from the germline V gene. The V and J ends lost 5 bases and 7 bases, in that order; junction bases with no gene match: 11. This CDR3 reads CASSQRPGLAGRNEQFF. Written as DNA, the CDR3 is TGTGCCAGCAGCCAACGACCGGGACTAGCGGGAAGGAATGAGCAGTTCTTC.

The chain joins TRBV5-1 to TRBJ2-1; D is unresolved. The V end was cut by 4 bases, the J end by 3 bases, with 14 bases between. Per germline, CDR1 SGHRS and CDR2 YFSETQ. CDR3 length equals 15 residues. CDR3 loop: CASSGELNLYNEQFF. Written as DNA, the CDR3 is TGCGCCAGCAGCGGTGAGCTGAACCTCTACAATGAGCAGTTCTTC.

The rearrangement links TRBV7-2 to TRBJ1-5, with TRBD1 matching over 9 bases. This CDR3 spans 14 amino acids. CDR1 is SGHTA and CDR2 is FQGNSA in the germline V gene. Trimming removed 4 bases from V and 11 bases from J; junction bases left unmatched: 9. The CDR3 region has the DNA TGTGCCAGCAGCTGGGACAGGGCCCTGGGGTCCCAGCATTTT. This gives the protein CASSWDRALGSQHF. The whole variable domain, remainder taken from reference TRBV7-2 and TRBJ1-5, is GAGVSQSPSNKVTEKGKDVELRCDPISGHTALYWYRQSLGQGLEFLIYFQGNSAPDKSGLPSDRFSAERTGGSVSTLTIQRTQQEDSAVYLCASSWDRALGSQHFGDGTRLSIL.

The chain carries TRBV19 and TRBJ2-5, with unresolved D. Trimming took off 3 bases at V and 1 base at J, with 9 bases between the two ends. This CDR3 spans 14 amino acids. The germline V gene encodes CDR1 LNHDA and CDR2 SQIVND (reference sequence). In DNA, the CDR3 is TGTGCCAGTAGTATTTGGAACCGCCAAGAGACCCAGTACTTC. Translation: CASSIWNRQETQYF.

The V call is TRBV27, the J call TRBJ2-7; 8 nucleotides match TRBD2. Trimming took 6 bases from V and 1 from J; bases not matched to a gene: 8. Germline-derived CDR1 and CDR2 are MNHEY and SMNVEV (reference sequence). This CDR3 contains 15 residues. CDR3 amino acids: CASRGKRETSYEQYF. CDR3 nucleotide sequence: TGTGCCAGCAGGGGGAAGCGGGAGACTTCCTACGAGCAGTACTTC.

The chain's CDR3 is CASSIGRTPNYGYTF. In nucleotides, the CDR3 is TGTGCCAGTAGTATAGGACGGACTCCAAACTATGGCTACACCTTC. The V call is TRBV19, the J call TRBJ1-2; D uncertain. Per the germline V gene, CDR1 is LNHDA and CDR2 is SQIVND (reference sequence). The CDR3 sequence is 15 residues long. The germline V and J ends were trimmed by 1 base and 2 bases, with 11 bases remaining between them.

V gene TRBV15 combines with J gene TRBJ2-7, with 7 positions matching TRBD1. The length of the CDR3 is 13 residues. V shed 3 bases and J 7 bases; nucleotides not matched to a gene: 6. Germline loops: CDR1 LNHNV, CDR2 YYDKDF (reference sequence). The CDR3 loop reads CATSSRQGEEQYF. The CDR3 DNA is TGTGCCACCAGCAGTAGACAGGGCGAGGAGCAGTACTTC.

The V call is TRBV28, the J call TRBJ2-3; D perhaps matches TRBD1 (5 bases). The CDR3 length is 15 residues. The germline V and J ends were trimmed by 5 bases and 3 bases, with 15 bases remaining between them. Germline CDR1 reads MDHEN; CDR2 reads SYDVKM. The DNA of the CDR3 is TGTGCCAGCAGTCCCCACCGACAGCAGACAGATACGCAGTATTTT. The encoded protein is CASSPHRQQTDTQYF.

This rearrangement joins TRBV4-1 to TRBJ1-1; 8 nucleotides line up with TRBD1. Germline V gene data show CDR1 as MGHRA and CDR2 as YSYEKL. V lost 1 base and J lost 1; bases outside the gene matches: 5. The CDR3 totals 16 residues. CDR3 loop: CASSQGQGAGNTEAFF. The CDR3 nucleotides are TGCGCCAGCAGCCAAGGTCAGGGGGCAGGGAACACTGAAGCTTTCTTT.

This chain connects TRBV30 to TRBJ2-6, with D unclear. Germline CDR1 is GTSNPN and CDR2 is SVGIG (reference sequence). The CDR3 covers 12 residues. The V and J ends lost 1 base and 12 bases respectively, with 10 bases between them. Here the CDR3 reads CAWSEFLPVLTF. The CDR3, as DNA: TGTGCCTGGAGTGAATTCCTTCCCGTCCTGACTTTC.

The rearrangement links TRBV7-2 to TRBJ2-3; D ambiguous. The CDR3 is made up of 10 amino acids. In germline, CDR1 is SGHTA, CDR2 FQGNSA. DNA of the CDR3: TGTGCGGTCGCGCTAGATACGCAGTATTTT. It is translated as CAVALDTQYF.

V gene TRBV2 combines with J gene TRBJ1-1; D uncertain. Germline lookup yields CDR1 SNHLY and CDR2 FYNNEI. The V end was cut by 7 bases, the J end by 3 bases, with 15 bases between. The CDR3 sequence is 14 residues long. The CDR3 region has the DNA TGTGCCAGCATCAGTCAGAGATGGGACACTGAAGCTTTCTTT. Encoded protein: CASISQRWDTEAFF.

Turning to this clone: Other DNA variants within this sample encode the same CDR3. V gene TRBV18 combines with J gene TRBJ2-7; the match to TRBD2 covers 7 bases. The CDR3 contains 14 residues. With 2 bases clipped from V and 2 bases from J, the junction kept 3 bases outside the gene matches. Germline V gives CDR1 KGHSH, CDR2 LQKENI. The CDR3: CASSPSGGPYEQYF. The CDR3 DNA reads TGTGCCAGCTCACCATCGGGGGGACCCTACGAGCAGTACTTC.